This T cell receptor (beta chain) was documented in a study of Ad26.COV2.S vaccination and SARS-CoV-2 variants. Background on the study: By the intramuscular route, Ad26.COV2.S was given once, or twice 56 days apart. Overall study findings and caveats: Vaccine recipients had higher spike-specific TCR breadth than placebo recipients. The analyses of TCR breadth and depth may have understated the size of total T cell responses.

This clone was seen a few times. Its antigen is still unknown. Indicated treatment: approximately 18 received Ad26.COV2.S at low or high dose, single or two shots; roughly 5 received placebo; per-sample allocation not given. Samples were taken on day 63 after the first vaccine or placebo injection. The sample came from a Boston adult aged 18-55 years. Profiling relied on immunoSEQ multiplex PCR, and the TCRdb table lists in-frame clones only, not all of them. The sample has 300,000 to 400,000 clones, more than 70% seen once; the top ten hold less than 2%. This CDR3 comprises 17 residues. Per the germline V gene, CDR1 is GTSNPN and CDR2 is SVGIG (reference sequence). V lost 3 bases to trimming and J lost 7 bases; unmatched junction nucleotides: 15.

The specimen was peripheral blood, collected in a trial of Ad26.COV2.S vaccine versus placebo. This TCR derives from a person aged 18-65 years who received the Ad26.COV2.S COVID-19 vaccine or a placebo. J is TRBJ1-4 and V is TRBV30; 9 positions match TRBD1. The CDR3: CAWSTPGTGRFSEKLFF. Here the CDR3 DNA reads TGTGCCTGGAGCACTCCCGGGACAGGGCGTTTTAGTGAAAAACTGTTTTTT.